Listed below are T cell receptor beta chains from one sample, sequenced in a study of regulatory T cells in long-lasting Graves disease. Each CDR3 protein gets one entry after TCRdb re-called the multiplex PCR reads with MiXCR. Among some 420,000 distinct CDR3 sequences listed, about 22% were seen once. The sequencing used peripheral blood mononuclear cells (PBMCs), collected when the disease was refractory, from a patient treated with antithyroid drugs. Receptors were obtained from a female donor with Graves disease. Both conserved end residues are part of each CDR3. D genes are given only for firm matches. Size values are once, few and many counts, or a class for expanded clones, and some rows have none.

V: TRBV10-3; D: NA; J: TRBJ1-1; size: many; DNA: TGTGCCATCACCCAGGACGGGATGAACACTGAAGCTTTCTTT; CDR3: CAITQDGMNTEAFF
V: TRBV20-1; D: TRBD1; J: TRBJ2-5; size: NA; DNA: TGCAGTGCTAGAGTTCCAGGGGGAGAGACCCAGTACTTC; CDR3: CSARVPGGETQYF
V: TRBV28; D: NA; J: TRBJ1-2; size: many; DNA: TGTGCCAGCAGTTCACCTTATGGCTATGGCTACACCTTC; CDR3: CASSSPYGYGYTF
V: TRBV6-1; D: NA; J: TRBJ1-5; size: many; DNA: TGTGCCAGCGCCTGGGAACCGATCGGACAGCCCCAGCATTTT; CDR3: CASAWEPIGQPQHF
V: TRBV2; D: NA; J: TRBJ1-1; size: many; DNA: TGTGCCAGCAGACCGAACATCAGGGAGGCTTTCTTT; CDR3: CASRPNIREAFF
V: TRBV29-1; D: NA; J: TRBJ1-2; size: many; DNA: TGCAGCGTTGACTCAGGGATAAACTATGGCTACACCTTC; CDR3: CSVDSGINYGYTF
V: TRBV10-3; D: TRBD1; J: TRBJ1-5; size: NA; DNA: TGTGCCATCAGTGAAAACTTGGACAGGGATCGGCAGCCCCAGCATTTT; CDR3: CAISENLDRDRQPQHF
V: TRBV2; D: NA; J: TRBJ2-4; size: many; DNA: TGTGCCAGCAGTGACCTCCCGGGACGGCTAGCCAAAAACATTCAGTACTTC; CDR3: CASSDLPGRLAKNIQYF
V: TRBV12-3/TRBV12-4; D: TRBD2; J: TRBJ2-5; size: few; DNA: TGTGCCAGCAGGCTCCGCGGGAGTGTCAAGCGGGAGGGCCGGGAGACCCAGTACTTC; CDR3: CASRLRGSVKREGRETQYF
V: TRBV18; D: TRBD2; J: TRBJ2-7; size: NA; DNA: TGTGCCAGCTCACCATCCGGGAGGTCCTACGAGCAGTACTTC; CDR3: CASSPSGRSYEQYF
V: TRBV15; D: NA; J: TRBJ2-5; size: NA; DNA: TGTGCCACCAGCAGAGTAGGGGATGAAGAGACCCAGTACTTC; CDR3: CATSRVGDEETQYF
V: TRBV7-9; D: TRBD1; J: TRBJ1-4; size: NA; DNA: TGTGCCAGCATCGACGGGACAGGGGGGGAAAAACTGTTTTTT; CDR3: CASIDGTGGEKLFF
V: TRBV6-1; D: NA; J: TRBJ2-7; size: NA; DNA: TGTGCCAGTGGCGGGGTCCGACCCCCCTACGAGCAGTACTTC; CDR3: CASGGVRPPYEQYF
V: TRBV7-9; D: TRBD2; J: TRBJ2-3; size: NA; DNA: TGTGCCACCGAGCTGACTAGCCAAGATACGCAGTATTTT; CDR3: CATELTSQDTQYF
V: TRBV6-2/TRBV6-3; D: NA; J: TRBJ2-5; size: many; DNA: TGTGCCAGCAGCCCCGGGACGGCCAAGGAGACCCAGTACTTC; CDR3: CASSPGTAKETQYF
V: TRBV25-1; D: NA; J: TRBJ2-7; size: NA; DNA: TGTGCCAGCAGTGAATTTCTCCCCCCCTACGAGCAGTACTTC; CDR3: CASSEFLPPYEQYF
V: TRBV11-2; D: NA; J: TRBJ2-1; size: many; DNA: TGTGCCAGCAGCTTAGATCCGGGGACCTACAATGAGCAGTTCTTC; CDR3: CASSLDPGTYNEQFF
V: TRBV11-2; D: NA; J: TRBJ2-2; size: NA; DNA: TGTGCCAGCAGCCGGACTCTTGAGGGAGCCGGGGAGCTGTTTTTT; CDR3: CASSRTLEGAGELFF
V: TRBV6-1; D: TRBD2; J: TRBJ2-3; size: NA; DNA: TGTGCCAGCTCCAACCCCGGGACTAGCGGGAGGGGAAGCACAGATACGCAGTATTTT; CDR3: CASSNPGTSGRGSTDTQYF
V: TRBV20-1; D: NA; J: TRBJ1-2; size: few; DNA: TGCAGTGCTCCCCGACAGTACTCTAACTATGGCTACACCTTC; CDR3: CSAPRQYSNYGYTF
V: TRBV6-1; D: NA; J: TRBJ1-2; size: many; DNA: TGTGCCAGCAGAATCCGGGACCCCCTTAACTATGGCTACACCTTC; CDR3: CASRIRDPLNYGYTF
V: TRBV5-1; D: NA; J: TRBJ1-2; size: NA; DNA: TGCGCCAGCACCGAGGCACAGGGCTATGGCTACACCTTC; CDR3: CASTEAQGYGYTF
V: TRBV10-3; D: NA; J: TRBJ2-7; size: NA; DNA: TGTGCCATCACTGGGAATTCGAACGAGCAGTACTTC; CDR3: CAITGNSNEQYF
V: TRBV28; D: TRBD1; J: TRBJ1-1; size: many; DNA: TGTGCCAGCAGTTGGACAGGACGGAACACTGAAGCTTTCTTT; CDR3: CASSWTGRNTEAFF
V: TRBV19; D: NA; J: TRBJ1-1; size: few; DNA: TGTGCCAGTAGTCTTCGCCCCTCGGACACTGAAGCTTTCTTT; CDR3: CASSLRPSDTEAFF
V: TRBV4-1; D: NA; J: TRBJ1-1; size: NA; DNA: TGCGCCAGCAGCCAAGATACGGCGGGTGGGATGAACACTGAAGCTTTCTTT; CDR3: CASSQDTAGGMNTEAFF
V: TRBV6-5; D: TRBD2; J: TRBJ2-7; size: few; DNA: TGTGCCAGCAGTTACTCCGGGACTAGCGGGGGCTACGAGCAGTACTTC; CDR3: CASSYSGTSGGYEQYF
V: TRBV12-3/TRBV12-4; D: NA; J: TRBJ1-1; size: many; DNA: TGTGCCAGCAGTCTGAGAGAGGTCACTGAAGCTTTCTTT; CDR3: CASSLREVTEAFF
V: TRBV4-1; D: NA; J: TRBJ2-7; size: few; DNA: TGCGCCAGCAGTCGGACCCCCCTCTCCTACGAGCAGTACTTC; CDR3: CASSRTPLSYEQYF
V: TRBV2; D: NA; J: TRBJ2-7; size: many; DNA: TGTGCCAGCAGTGAAGTAAGGGGATTCGAGCAGTACTTC; CDR3: CASSEVRGFEQYF
V: TRBV29-1; D: TRBD1; J: TRBJ2-7; size: NA; DNA: TGCAGCGTCACCTCCGGGACAGGGGACTACGAGCAGTACTTC; CDR3: CSVTSGTGDYEQYF
V: TRBV11-2; D: NA; J: TRBJ1-2; size: many; DNA: TGTGCCAGCAGCTTAGGGCCAGTAGGGTATGGCTACACCTTC; CDR3: CASSLGPVGYGYTF
V: TRBV28; D: TRBD1; J: TRBJ1-6; size: many; DNA: TGTGCCAGCAGTCGGACAGGGATAAATTCACCCCTCCACTTT; CDR3: CASSRTGINSPLHF
V: TRBV28; D: TRBD2; J: TRBJ2-7; size: many; DNA: TGTGCCAGCAGCCCACGGGGGGTCGCCTACGAGCAGTACTTC; CDR3: CASSPRGVAYEQYF
V: TRBV9; D: NA; J: TRBJ1-4; size: NA; DNA: TGTGCCAGCAGCTCCTCCGCTGGAGAAAAACTGTTTTTT; CDR3: CASSSSAGEKLFF
V: TRBV28; D: NA; J: TRBJ1-4; size: many; DNA: TGTGCCAGCAGCCCGAGATTAAGGGGATCTAATGAAAAACTGTTTTTT; CDR3: CASSPRLRGSNEKLFF
V: TRBV2; D: NA; J: TRBJ2-7; size: many; DNA: TGTGCCAGCAGTGAAGCTTTCGACAGCTCCTACGAGCAGTACTTC; CDR3: CASSEAFDSSYEQYF
V: TRBV30; D: NA; J: TRBJ1-1; size: NA; DNA: TGTGCCTGGAGTGTAAGGAGGGAGGGCACTGAAGCTTTCTTT; CDR3: CAWSVRREGTEAFF
V: TRBV10-3; D: NA; J: TRBJ2-1; size: NA; DNA: TGTGCCACCCAAGCCTTAGACAATGAGCAGTTCTTC; CDR3: CATQALDNEQFF
V: TRBV11-2; D: TRBD1; J: TRBJ2-5; size: many; DNA: TGTGCCAGCAGCCGTTTCATGGGACAGATGTACCAAGAGACCCAGTACTTC; CDR3: CASSRFMGQMYQETQYF
V: TRBV11-3; D: NA; J: TRBJ1-2; size: few; DNA: TGTGCCAGCAGCGTCGGGACGGCCACCTATGGCTACACCTTC; CDR3: CASSVGTATYGYTF
V: TRBV19; D: NA; J: TRBJ2-6; size: NA; DNA: TGTGCCAGTAGTGGCGGGCGCTCAGCAGGGGCCAACGTCCTGACTTTC; CDR3: CASSGGRSAGANVLTF
V: TRBV3-1; D: NA; J: TRBJ2-7; size: NA; DNA: TGTGCCAGCAGCCAAGATCTTGAGCGCTACGAGCAGTACTTC; CDR3: CASSQDLERYEQYF
V: TRBV19; D: TRBD1; J: TRBJ2-7; size: once; DNA: TGTGCCAGTAGTCCGAGACAGGGTGTAGACTACGAGCAGTACTTC; CDR3: CASSPRQGVDYEQYF
V: TRBV15; D: NA; J: TRBJ1-4; size: many; DNA: TGTGCCACCAGCAGAGAGTCGTCCGGTGAAAAACTGTTTTTT; CDR3: CATSRESSGEKLFF
V: TRBV29-1; D: NA; J: TRBJ1-2; size: NA; DNA: TGCAGCGTTGGGCCAGATGGCTACACCTTC; CDR3: CSVGPDGYTF
V: TRBV5-1; D: NA; J: TRBJ2-7; size: few; DNA: TGCGCCAGCAGCCTGCCCCCGGGACCGGCCTCCTACGAGCAGTACTTC; CDR3: CASSLPPGPASYEQYF
V: TRBV10-3; D: NA; J: TRBJ1-5; size: NA; DNA: TGTGCCATCAGTGACAGCCTGGGGAATCAGCCCCAGCATTTT; CDR3: CAISDSLGNQPQHF
V: TRBV19; D: NA; J: TRBJ2-2; size: many; DNA: TGTGCCAGTAATCAGCGGCCTAACACCGGGGAGCTGTTTTTT; CDR3: CASNQRPNTGELFF
V: TRBV28; D: TRBD1; J: TRBJ1-2; size: many; DNA: TGTGCCAGCAGCTCCCGGGACAGACTCTATGGCTACACCTTC; CDR3: CASSSRDRLYGYTF
V: TRBV19; D: NA; J: TRBJ1-1; size: NA; DNA: TGTGCCAGTAGCCTCTATGGAACAGGACTGAACACTGAAGCTTTCTTT; CDR3: CASSLYGTGLNTEAFF
V: TRBV30; D: NA; J: TRBJ1-3; size: NA; DNA: TGTGCCTGGAGTGTGGGCCAGGGCACTGGAAACACCATATATTTT; CDR3: CAWSVGQGTGNTIYF
V: TRBV6-2/TRBV6-3; D: NA; J: TRBJ1-1; size: NA; DNA: TGTGCCAGCAGTTACTCCGGGGGCGGACGGACTGAAGCTTTCTTT; CDR3: CASSYSGGGRTEAFF